This T cell receptor (beta chain) stems from a study of blood T cell repertoires in COVID-19. Across the whole study: The origin of the acute and convalescent COVID-19 samples was the United States, Italy and Spain. Sources were T cells, B-cell-depleted T cells, or PBMCs; the material itself was cDNA or gDNA.

In the authors' methods: Reference gene primer amplification yielded estimated nucleated cell counts. The table came from immunoSEQ multiplex PCR; TCRdb's copy has only in-frame clones and leaves some out. The V and J calls and clone size were taken over from that table, and D and trimming were inferred from the DNA. The sample records about 200,000 clones, approximately 82% being singletons. The CDR3 is 21 residues long. The germline gives CDR1 WSHSY, CDR2 SAAADI. The V and J ends lost 0 bases and 0 bases respectively, with 21 bases between them. This TCR came from a human donor with acute or convalescent COVID-19. The donor label of this sample is uncertain. This sequence joins TRBV10-2 and TRBJ2-6, with D maybe TRBD2 (6 bases). Sequenced input: peripheral blood. The CDR3 protein is CASSESAARAGRYSGANVLTF. The CDR3 DNA reads TGCGCCAGCAGTGAGTCTGCGGCCAGGGCGGGACGATACTCTGGGGCCAACGTCCTGACTTTC.